Below, 16 T cell receptor beta chains from the same sample are listed, as sequenced in a study of chemoradiotherapy in HPV16-positive cancers. Profiling relied on immunoSEQ multiplex PCR, and the TCRdb table lists in-frame clones only, not all of them. This sample carries about 8,900 clones, 80% to 90% of them seen once, and the ten largest clones take 3.1%. The specimen comprised tumor tissue, sampled from a patient who underwent chemoradiotherapy. Source of these receptors: a human donor with HPV-associated anogenital cancer.

CDR3 in DNA: TGTGCCAGTAGTCCCCTGACAGGGGGCTACGAGCAGTACTTC. This codes for CASSPLTGGYEQYF. The chain couples TRBV19 to TRBJ2-7; 9 bases map to TRBD1. Germline V gives CDR1 LNHDA, CDR2 SQIVND (reference sequence). CDR3 length: 14 residues. J lost 3 bases, V lost 5 bases, and 5 bases had no gene match.

The V call is TRBV14, the J call TRBJ1-6; D unclear. V dropped 3 bases and J dropped 0 bases, with 6 bases sitting between them. The CDR3 runs to 15 residues. Germline V gives CDR1 SGHDN, CDR2 FVKESK. DNA of the CDR3: TGTGCCAGCAGCCACGGATACTCCTATAATTCACCCCTCCACTTT. This sequence encodes CASSHGYSYNSPLHF.

The chain is built from TRBV28 and TRBJ2-1, with a tentative D call TRBD2 (5 bases). Germline CDR1 and CDR2: MDHEN and SYDVKM. This CDR3 has 15 residues. V was shortened by 3 bases and J by 7 bases, with 16 bases between the two germline ends. The CDR3 here is CASSFLSGIKNEQFF. CDR3 bases: TGTGCCAGCAGTTTTCTATCCGGGATCAAAAATGAGCAGTTCTTC.

This clone was counted a single time. Within the sample, other DNA sequences also encode this same CDR3. The V gene is TRBV30, the J gene TRBJ2-5; no firm D call. CDR3 length: 11 residues. V dropped 2 bases and J dropped 5 bases, with 6 bases sitting between them. CDR1 is GTSNPN and CDR2 is SVGIG in the germline V gene (reference sequence). The CDR3 nucleotides read TGTGCCTGGAGTCCGCGCGAGACCCAGTACTTC. It is translated as CAWSPRETQYF.

The chain carries TRBV30 and TRBJ2-7; D ambiguous. From germline, CDR1 is GTSNPN and CDR2 SVGIG (reference sequence). Between the trimmed V and J ends, which lost 5 bases and 4 bases, there was a span of 24 bases. The CDR3 extends over 16 amino acids. CDR3 coding DNA: TGTGCCTGGGCGCCCCCCCGTACATCCCCCATGTACGAGCAGTACTTC. Amino acids: CAWAPPRTSPMYEQYF.

This clone has just one count. This chain links TRBV6-1 with TRBJ2-1, with D possibly being TRBD2 (6 bases). V was cut by 8 bases and J by 8 bases, with 22 bases left in between. In germline, CDR1 is MNHNS, CDR2 SASEGT. The CDR3 has 15 amino acids. DNA for the CDR3: TGTGCCAGCTCCCTCGAGACCCGGGGGATTGATGAGCAGTTCTTC. Residues: CASSLETRGIDEQFF.

This chain uses TRBV7-9 with TRBJ2-3; 7 bases are shared with TRBD2. The CDR3 totals 16 residues. The germline V gene encodes CDR1 SEHNR and CDR2 FQNEAQ (reference sequence). Trimming took 3 bases from V and 2 from J; bases not matched to a gene: 8. The CDR3 reads CASSFLGGGDTDTQYF. CDR3 nucleotides: TGTGCCAGCAGCTTCCTTGGGGGGGGTGACACAGATACGCAGTATTTT.

In the case of this clone: This specimen includes other DNA sequences encoding the same CDR3. The chain recombines TRBV7-2 with TRBJ1-3; weak D call: TRBD1 (6 bases). The germline gives CDR1 SGHTA, CDR2 FQGNSA. Trimming took off 6 bases at V and 2 bases at J, with 14 bases between the two ends. This CDR3 contains 15 residues. The CDR3 reads CASSRRGGAGNTIYF. CDR3 nucleotide sequence: TGTGCCAGCAGTCGGAGAGGGGGTGCTGGAAACACCATATATTTT.

The CDR3 here is CASSPGPPSGNTIYF. CDR3 DNA: TGTGCCAGCTCACCCGGGCCCCCCTCTGGAAACACCATATATTTT. This chain links TRBV18 with TRBJ1-3; no firm D call. The ends were cut back, 3 bases at V and 0 bases at J, with 9 bases in the middle. CDR1 KGHSH and CDR2 LQKENI come from the germline V gene. CDR3 length: 15 amino acids. The complete variable domain, with remaining parts taken from reference TRBV18 and TRBJ1-3, reads NAGVMQNPRHLVRRRGQEARLRCSPMKGHSHVYWYRQLPEEGLKFMVYLQKENIIDESGMPKERFSAEFPKEGPSILRIQQVVRGDSAAYFCASSPGPPSGNTIYFGEGSWLTVV.

This chain joins TRBV19 and TRBJ1-1; no definite D call. Trimming pared 7 bases from V and 1 base from J, leaving 10 bases between. Germline V lookup: CDR1 LNHDA, CDR2 SQIVND (reference sequence). The CDR3 has 13 amino acids. The CDR3: CASNWGPNTEAFF. CDR3 DNA sequence: TGTGCCAGTAATTGGGGTCCGAACACTGAAGCTTTCTTT.

This CDR3 is CASEERNYGYTF. CDR3 nucleotide sequence: TGTGCCAGCGAGGAGAGGAACTATGGCTACACCTTC. V and J are TRBV28 and TRBJ1-2; D unclear. There are 12 residues in the CDR3. Germline V lookup: CDR1 MDHEN, CDR2 SYDVKM. V was shortened by 8 bases and J by 2 bases, with 9 bases between the two germline ends.

The V gene is TRBV28, the J gene TRBJ1-5, with TRBD1 as a possible D gene (6 bases). Germline V lookup: CDR1 MDHEN, CDR2 SYDVKM. The CDR3 has 14 residues. Trimming took 7 bases from V and 3 from J, leaving 13 bases between them. The CDR3 loop reads CASTGTPPNQPQHF. CDR3 bases: TGTGCCAGCACTGGGACACCTCCCAATCAGCCCCAGCATTTT.

The rearrangement uses TRBV7-2 and TRBJ2-7, with 7 bases aligning to TRBD2. Germline trimming cut 6 bases from V and 6 bases from J; bases unmatched to any gene: 14. This CDR3 spans 15 amino acids. Per the germline V gene, CDR1 is SGHTA and CDR2 is FQGNSA. The CDR3 is CASSRRGGAVREQYF. For the CDR3, the DNA is TGTGCCAGCAGTCGAAGGGGAGGGGCAGTTCGCGAGCAGTACTTC.

This clone was seen a few times. This chain connects TRBV19 to TRBJ2-7, with TRBD1 matching 8 bases. This CDR3 has 14 amino acids. The germline V gene has CDR1 LNHDA and CDR2 SQIVND (reference sequence). Trimming took 3 bases from V and 1 from J; bases not matched to a gene: 2. The CDR3 region is CASSIQGASYEQYF. In DNA, the CDR3 is TGTGCCAGTAGTATCCAGGGGGCTTCCTACGAGCAGTACTTC.

V is TRBV5-4 and J is TRBJ2-7, with D unresolved. The germline V and J ends were trimmed by 3 bases and 4 bases, with 14 bases remaining between them. Germline V gives CDR1 SGHNT, CDR2 YYREEE (reference sequence). This CDR3 region has 14 residues. CDR3 in DNA: TGTGCCAGCAGCTACCACGGAGCCCAATACGAGCAGTACTTC. This codes for CASSYHGAQYEQYF.

V usage is TRBV6-6 and J usage is TRBJ2-2; possible D gene TRBD1, 6 bases. The CDR3 totals 14 residues. The V end lost 7 bases, the J end lost 1 base, and 10 bases lay between the germline ends. The germline V gene has CDR1 MNHNY and CDR2 SVGAGI (reference sequence). As DNA, the CDR3 is TGTGCCAGCATGGGCAGGGGGAACACCGGGGAGCTGTTTTTT. Its protein product is CASMGRGNTGELFF.